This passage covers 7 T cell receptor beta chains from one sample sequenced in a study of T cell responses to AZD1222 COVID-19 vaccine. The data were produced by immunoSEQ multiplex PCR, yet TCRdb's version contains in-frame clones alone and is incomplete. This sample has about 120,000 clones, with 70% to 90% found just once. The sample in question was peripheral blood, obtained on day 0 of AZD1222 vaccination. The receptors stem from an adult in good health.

In DNA, the CDR3 is TGTGCCAGCAGCCCCGGACAGTCCTACGAGCAGTACTTC. As protein: CASSPGQSYEQYF. This chain uses TRBV5-6 with TRBJ2-7; D is perhaps TRBD1 (6 bases). V lost 4 bases and J 1 base, leaving 9 bases between the germline ends. Germline CDR1 and CDR2: SGHDT and YYEEEE. The CDR3 runs 13 residues.

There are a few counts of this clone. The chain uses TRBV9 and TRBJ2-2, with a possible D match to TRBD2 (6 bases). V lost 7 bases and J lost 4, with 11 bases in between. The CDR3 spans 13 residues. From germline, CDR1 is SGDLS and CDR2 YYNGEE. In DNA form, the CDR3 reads TGTGCCAGCGGAGGGACCCTCACCGGGGAGCTGTTTTTT. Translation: CASGGTLTGELFF.

The CDR3 spells CASSLRGDRGQPQHF. CDR3 nucleotide sequence: TGCGCCAGCAGCTTGAGGGGGGACAGGGGTCAGCCCCAGCATTTT. The V call is TRBV5-1, the J call TRBJ1-5, with 10 positions matching TRBD1. The CDR3 totals 15 residues. Germline CDR1 SGHRS, CDR2 YFSETQ. The V gene end was trimmed by 1 base and the J gene end by 6 bases; junction bases not matched to a gene: 4.

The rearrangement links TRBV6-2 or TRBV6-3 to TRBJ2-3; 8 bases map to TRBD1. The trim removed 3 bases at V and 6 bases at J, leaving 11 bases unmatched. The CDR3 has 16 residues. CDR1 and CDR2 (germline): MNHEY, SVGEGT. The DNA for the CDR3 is TGTGCCAGCAGTTATAGGACAGGGTCGGTTCGTGATACGCAGTATTTT. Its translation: CASSYRTGSVRDTQYF.

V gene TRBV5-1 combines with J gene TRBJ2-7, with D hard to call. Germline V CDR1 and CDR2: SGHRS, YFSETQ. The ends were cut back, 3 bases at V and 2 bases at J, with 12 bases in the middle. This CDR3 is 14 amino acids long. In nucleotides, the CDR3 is TGCGCCAGCAGCTCCTACCTAGAAGCCTACGAGCAGTACTTC. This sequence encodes CASSSYLEAYEQYF.

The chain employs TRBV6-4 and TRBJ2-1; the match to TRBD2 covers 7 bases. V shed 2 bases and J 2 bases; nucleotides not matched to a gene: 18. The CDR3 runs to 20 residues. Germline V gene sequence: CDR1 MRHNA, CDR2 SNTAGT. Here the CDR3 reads CASSDHPRDYGTIAYNEQFF. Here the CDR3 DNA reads TGTGCCAGCAGTGACCATCCCCGGGACTACGGGACGATTGCCTACAATGAGCAGTTCTTC.

CDR3 sequence: CASSPGTVATNEKLFF. As DNA, the CDR3 is TGCGCCAGCAGCCCGGGGACAGTGGCAACTAATGAAAAACTGTTTTTT. This rearrangement joins TRBV5-1 to TRBJ1-4, with 7 bases matching TRBD1. Germline V CDR1 and CDR2: SGHRS, YFSETQ. The CDR3 consists of 16 residues. J lost 0 bases, V lost 4 bases, and 6 bases had no gene match.